The 13 T cell receptor beta chains presented below share a single source sample, sequenced in a study of OX40 agonist ivuxolimab in advanced cancers. The library was prepared using the immunoSEQ multiplex PCR assay. TCRdb limited this immuneACCESS table to in-frame rearrangements with V and J called. A share of clones is missing; checked studies link under half to unresolved V genes, and the rest is unexplained. This sample comprises 85,000 to 95,000 clones, roughly 89% of them detected only once. The ten largest clones represent around 0.34% of the sample. Sample: CD4+ or CD8+ T cells sorted from blood, taken in a trial of the OX40 agonist ivuxolimab. These receptors came from an adult with an advanced solid tumor such as melanoma, head and neck, liver or kidney cancer.

The genes are TRBV7-9 and TRBJ1-1; 7 nucleotides align to TRBD1. CDR3 length: 15 residues. With V trimmed by 8 bases and J by 2 bases, 11 bases remained unmatched. CDR1 and CDR2 (germline): SEHNR, FQNEAQ (reference sequence). The CDR3 bases are TGTGCCAGCGGACTGGACAGGAGCTTAAACACTGAAGCTTTCTTT. Translation gives CASGLDRSLNTEAFF.

The chain couples TRBV18 to TRBJ2-2; TRBD1 agrees at 8 bases. With 3 bases clipped from V and 5 bases from J, the junction kept 8 bases outside the gene matches. The CDR3 has 16 amino acids. Germline CDR1 KGHSH, CDR2 LQKENI. In DNA form, the CDR3 reads TGTGCCAGCTCACCCGCAGGGGGCGCCAGAACCGGGGAGCTGTTTTTT. Translating gives CASSPAGGARTGELFF.

The chain combines TRBV6-1 with TRBJ2-7; 13 bases line up with TRBD2. Germline CDR1 MNHNS, CDR2 SASEGT. The CDR3 has 15 residues. Unmatched junction bases numbered 0, after V lost 1 base and J lost 3 bases. In DNA form, the CDR3 reads TGTGCCAGCAGTGAAGGACTAGCGGGGGGCTACGAGCAGTACTTC. Protein product: CASSEGLAGGYEQYF.

This clone was recorded only once. The chain carries TRBV19 and TRBJ1-2; D gene uncertain. Germline assignment: CDR1 LNHDA and CDR2 SQIVND (reference sequence). The CDR3 sequence is 11 residues long. Deletions cut 8 bases from V and 2 bases from J, with 6 bases between. The DNA of the CDR3 is TGTGCCAGTTCGGGAAACTATGGCTACACCTTC. This codes for CASSGNYGYTF.

V is TRBV30 and J is TRBJ1-2; a possible D gene is TRBD1 (5 bases). V was shortened by 4 bases and J by 1 base, with 13 bases between the two germline ends. Germline V gene sequence: CDR1 GTSNPN, CDR2 SVGIG (reference sequence). This CDR3 comprises 14 residues. CDR3 DNA: TGTGCCTGGATGGGGCAGCCCCTTAACTATGGCTACACCTTC. Encoded protein: CAWMGQPLNYGYTF.

The chain carries TRBV5-4 and TRBJ2-3; 9 bases map to TRBD2. V was clipped by 4 bases and J by 6 bases; unmatched bases: 9. CDR1 SGHNT and CDR2 YYREEE come from the germline V gene (reference sequence). CDR3 length: 15 residues. The CDR3 reads CASSPPAGGPDTQYF. The CDR3 DNA reads as TGTGCCAGCAGCCCCCCAGCGGGGGGCCCGGATACGCAGTATTTT.

V gene TRBV29-1 combines with J gene TRBJ2-3, with D possibly being TRBD2 (5 bases). Between the trimmed V and J ends, which lost 4 bases and 2 bases, there was a span of 7 bases. This CDR3 comprises 12 residues. Germline loops: CDR1 SQVTM, CDR2 ANQGSEA. CDR3 loop: CSVAGFTDTQYF. The CDR3 DNA is TGCAGCGTTGCGGGGTTCACAGATACGCAGTATTTT.

The rearrangement uses TRBV4-1 and TRBJ2-5; D call uncertain. Trimming removed 3 bases at V and 2 bases at J, with 7 bases between. The CDR3 spans 13 residues. CDR1 and CDR2 (germline): MGHRA, YSYEKL. The CDR3 spells CASSHWQQETQYF. The DNA of the CDR3 is TGCGCCAGCAGCCACTGGCAGCAAGAGACCCAGTACTTC.

The J gene is TRBJ2-5, the V gene TRBV7-9; TRBD2 aligns across 7 bases. Germline values: CDR1 SEHNR, CDR2 FQNEAQ (reference sequence). The CDR3 totals 13 residues. V gave up 5 bases and J gave up 4 bases; unmatched junction bases: 4. The CDR3 here is CASSPWTRETQYF. CDR3 sequence (DNA): TGTGCCAGCAGCCCGTGGACTAGAGAGACCCAGTACTTC.

This clone was seen at least ten times. The chain is built from TRBV7-9 and TRBJ1-1; possibly TRBD1 for D (6 bases). The CDR3 is made up of 14 amino acids. The germline CDR1 and CDR2 sequences are SEHNR and FQNEAQ (reference sequence). The V gene lost 1 base and the J gene lost 8 bases, with 14 bases spanning the gap. The CDR3: CASSLEGVGGEAFF. DNA of the CDR3: TGTGCCAGCAGCTTAGAGGGTGTGGGGGGCGAAGCTTTCTTT. The variable domain in full, with the rest retrieved from reference TRBV7-9 and TRBJ1-1, is DTGVSQNPRHKITKRGQNVTFRCDPISEHNRLYWYRQTLGQGPEFLTYFQNEAQLEKSRLLSDRFSAERPKGSFSTLEIQRTEQGDSAMYLCASSLEGVGGEAFFGQGTRLTVV.

The chain has TRBV30 and TRBJ2-5; D is unresolved. The germline V gene has CDR1 GTSNPN and CDR2 SVGIG (reference sequence). This CDR3 contains 15 residues. V lost 0 bases, J lost 4 bases, and 15 bases lay in between. The CDR3 loop reads CAWSVWASKTETQYF. The CDR3, as DNA: TGTGCCTGGAGTGTATGGGCTAGTAAAACAGAGACCCAGTACTTC.

There are a few counts of this clone. The chain carries TRBV5-8 and TRBJ1-1; 7 bases are shared with TRBD1. This CDR3 spans 15 amino acids. Germline assignment: CDR1 SGHTS and CDR2 YDEGEE. Trimming removed 0 bases from V and 7 bases from J; junction bases left unmatched: 9. This CDR3 is CASSLVLSGTDEAFF. CDR3 DNA sequence: TGTGCCAGCAGCTTGGTCCTTTCCGGGACAGATGAAGCTTTCTTT.

J is TRBJ2-2 and V is TRBV7-6; TRBD1 matches 10 bases. Trimming at V came to 4 bases and at J to 3 bases, leaving 11 bases not matched to a gene. The CDR3 is 18 residues long. Germline V gene sequence: CDR1 SGHVS, CDR2 FNYEAQ. The CDR3 DNA reads TGTGCCAGCAGCTCCCCGGGACAGGGGTTGATGGACACCGGGGAGCTGTTTTTT. This sequence encodes CASSSPGQGLMDTGELFF. Using reference TRBV7-6 and TRBJ2-2 for the parts outside the CDR3, the full variable domain is GAGVSQSPRYKVTKRGQDVALRCDPISGHVSLYWYRQALGQGPEFLTYFNYEAQQDKSGLPNDRFSAERPEGSISTLTIQRTEQRDSAMYRCASSSPGQGLMDTGELFFGEGSRLTVL.